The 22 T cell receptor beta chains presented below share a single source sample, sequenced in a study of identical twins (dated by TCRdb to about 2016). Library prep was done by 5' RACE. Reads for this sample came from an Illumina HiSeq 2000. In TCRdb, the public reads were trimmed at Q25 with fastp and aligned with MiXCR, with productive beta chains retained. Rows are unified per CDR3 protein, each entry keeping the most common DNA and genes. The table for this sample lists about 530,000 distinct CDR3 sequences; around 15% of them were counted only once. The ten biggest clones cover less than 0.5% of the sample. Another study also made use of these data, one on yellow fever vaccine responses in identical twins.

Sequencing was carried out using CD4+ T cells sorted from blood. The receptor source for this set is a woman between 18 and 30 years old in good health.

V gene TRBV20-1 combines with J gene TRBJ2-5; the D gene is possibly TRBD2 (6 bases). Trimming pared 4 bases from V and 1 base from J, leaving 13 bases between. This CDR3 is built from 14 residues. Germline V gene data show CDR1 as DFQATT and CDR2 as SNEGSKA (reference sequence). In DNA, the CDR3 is TGCAGTGCTACCGCGGGGAGCGTCCAAGAGACCCAGTACTTC. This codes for CSATAGSVQETQYF.

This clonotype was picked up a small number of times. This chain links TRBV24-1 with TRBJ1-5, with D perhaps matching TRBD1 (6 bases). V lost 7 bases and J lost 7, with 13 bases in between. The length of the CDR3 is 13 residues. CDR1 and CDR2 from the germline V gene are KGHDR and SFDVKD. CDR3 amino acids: CATSPTGNQPQHF. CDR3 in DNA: TGTGCCACCAGCCCTACAGGGAACCAGCCCCAGCATTTT.

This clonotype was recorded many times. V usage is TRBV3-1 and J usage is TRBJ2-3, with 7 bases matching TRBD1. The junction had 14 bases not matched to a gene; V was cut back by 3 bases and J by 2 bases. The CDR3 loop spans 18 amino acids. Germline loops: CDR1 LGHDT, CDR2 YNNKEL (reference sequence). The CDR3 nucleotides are TGTGCCAGCAGCCAGGCAAGACAGGGATGGACACTCACAGATACGCAGTATTTT. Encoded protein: CASSQARQGWTLTDTQYF.

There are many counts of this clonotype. CDR3 DNA: TGTGCCAGCACTTTTGGATTGGGGAACACCGGGGAGCTGTTTTTT. Its protein product is CASTFGLGNTGELFF. J is TRBJ2-2 and V is TRBV6-5; D not certain. Per germline, CDR1 MNHEY and CDR2 SVGAGI. There are 15 residues in the CDR3. Trimming stripped 7 bases from V and 1 base from J, with 13 bases between.

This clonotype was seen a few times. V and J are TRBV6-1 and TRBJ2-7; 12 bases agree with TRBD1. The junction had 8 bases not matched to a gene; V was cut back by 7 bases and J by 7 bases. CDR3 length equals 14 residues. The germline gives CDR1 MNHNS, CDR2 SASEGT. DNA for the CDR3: TGTGCCAGCAACTCCGGGACAGGGGGCTTAGAGCAGTACTTC. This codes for CASNSGTGGLEQYF.

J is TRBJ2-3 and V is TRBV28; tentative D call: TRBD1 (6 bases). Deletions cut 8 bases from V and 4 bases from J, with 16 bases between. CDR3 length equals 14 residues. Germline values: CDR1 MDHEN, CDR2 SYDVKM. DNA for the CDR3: TGTGCCAGCCAGACGGGTGGGGGCCCAGATACGCAGTATTTT. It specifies CASQTGGGPDTQYF.

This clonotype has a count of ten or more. CDR3 DNA: TGTGCCAGCAGCCAGTTAACCGGGGAGCTGTTTTTT. Amino acid sequence: CASSQLTGELFF. V gene TRBV6-5 combines with J gene TRBJ2-2; D ambiguous. Germline CDR1 and CDR2: MNHEY and SVGAGI. The CDR3 extends over 12 amino acids. The ends were cut back, 6 bases at V and 5 bases at J, with 7 bases in the middle.

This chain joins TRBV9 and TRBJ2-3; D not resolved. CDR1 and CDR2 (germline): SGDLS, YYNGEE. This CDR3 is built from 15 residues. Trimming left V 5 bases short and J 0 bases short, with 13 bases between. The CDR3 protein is CASSESEASTDTQYF. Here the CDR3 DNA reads TGTGCCAGCAGTGAGAGTGAGGCTAGCACAGATACGCAGTATTTT.

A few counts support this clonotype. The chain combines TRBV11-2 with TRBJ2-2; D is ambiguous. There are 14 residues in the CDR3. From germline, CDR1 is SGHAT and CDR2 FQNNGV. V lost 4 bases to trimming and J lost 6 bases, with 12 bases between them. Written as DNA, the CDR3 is TGTGCCAGCAGCTCAAGACTCGAGGCCGGGGAGCTGTTTTTT. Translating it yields CASSSRLEAGELFF.

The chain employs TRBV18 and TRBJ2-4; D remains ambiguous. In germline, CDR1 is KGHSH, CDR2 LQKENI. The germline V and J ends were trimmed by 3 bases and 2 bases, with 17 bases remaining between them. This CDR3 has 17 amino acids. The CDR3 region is CASSPERSQESKNIQYF. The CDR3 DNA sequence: TGTGCCAGCTCACCTGAGAGATCTCAGGAATCCAAAAACATTCAGTACTTC.

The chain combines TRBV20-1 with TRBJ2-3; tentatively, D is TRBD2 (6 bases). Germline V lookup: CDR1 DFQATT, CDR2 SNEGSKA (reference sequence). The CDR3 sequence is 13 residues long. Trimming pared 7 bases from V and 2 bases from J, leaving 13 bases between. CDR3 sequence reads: CSGMEGFTDTQYF. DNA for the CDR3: TGCAGTGGGATGGAGGGGTTCACAGATACGCAGTATTTT.

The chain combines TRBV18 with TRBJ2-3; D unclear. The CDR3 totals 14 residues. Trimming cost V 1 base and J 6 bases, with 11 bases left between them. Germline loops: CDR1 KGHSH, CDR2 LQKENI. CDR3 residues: CASSPLMGMDTQYF. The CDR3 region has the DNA TGTGCCAGCTCACCACTGATGGGGATGGATACGCAGTATTTT.

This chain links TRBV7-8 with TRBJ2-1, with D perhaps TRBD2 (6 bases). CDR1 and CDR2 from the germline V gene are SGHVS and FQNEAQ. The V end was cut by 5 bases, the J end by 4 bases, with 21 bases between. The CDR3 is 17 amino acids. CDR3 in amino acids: CASSKSSGLSAYNEQFF. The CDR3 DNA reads TGTGCCAGCAGCAAAAGCTCGGGACTCTCCGCTTACAATGAGCAGTTCTTC.

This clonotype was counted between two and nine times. The CDR3 DNA reads as TGTGCCACCAGCCTAGTAGACAGGGTCGGTGGCTACACCTTC. Amino acid sequence: CATSLVDRVGGYTF. The chain is built from TRBV15 and TRBJ1-2, with 7 positions matching TRBD1. This CDR3 has 14 residues. Germline V CDR1 and CDR2: LNHNV, YYDKDF (reference sequence). V shed 5 bases, J shed 7 bases, and the junction held 10 bases outside the gene matches.

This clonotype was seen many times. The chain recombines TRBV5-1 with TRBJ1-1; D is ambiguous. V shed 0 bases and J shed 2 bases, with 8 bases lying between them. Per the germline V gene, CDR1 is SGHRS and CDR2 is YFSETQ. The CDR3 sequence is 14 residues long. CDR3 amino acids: CASSLGHSNTEAFF. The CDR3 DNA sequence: TGCGCCAGCAGCTTGGGGCACAGCAACACTGAAGCTTTCTTT. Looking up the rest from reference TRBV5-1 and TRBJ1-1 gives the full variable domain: KAGVTQTPRYLIKTRGQQVTLSCSPISGHRSVSWYQQTPGQGLQFLFEYFSETQRNKGNFPGRFSGRQFSNSRSEMNVSTLELGDSALYLCASSLGHSNTEAFFGQGTRLTVV.

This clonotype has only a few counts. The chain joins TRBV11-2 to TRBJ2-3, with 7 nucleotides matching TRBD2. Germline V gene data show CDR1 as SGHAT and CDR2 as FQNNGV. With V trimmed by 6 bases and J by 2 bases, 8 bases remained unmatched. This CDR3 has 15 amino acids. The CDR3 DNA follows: TGTGCCAGCAGATCCTCGGGGGGAATCACAGATACGCAGTATTTT. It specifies CASRSSGGITDTQYF.

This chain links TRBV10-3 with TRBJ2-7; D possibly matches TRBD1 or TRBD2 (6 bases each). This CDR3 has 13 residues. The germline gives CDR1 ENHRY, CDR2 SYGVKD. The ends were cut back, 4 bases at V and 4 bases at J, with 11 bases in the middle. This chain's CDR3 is CAISAGDWYEQYV. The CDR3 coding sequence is TGTGCCATCAGTGCAGGGGACTGGTACGAGCAGTACGTC.

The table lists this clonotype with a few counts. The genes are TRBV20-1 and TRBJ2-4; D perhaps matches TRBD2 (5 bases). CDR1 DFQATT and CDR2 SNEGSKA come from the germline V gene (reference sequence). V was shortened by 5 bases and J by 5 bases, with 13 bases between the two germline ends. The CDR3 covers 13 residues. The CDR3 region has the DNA TGCAGTGCTCCTCACGGGGTTGAAAACATTCAGTACTTC. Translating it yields CSAPHGVENIQYF.

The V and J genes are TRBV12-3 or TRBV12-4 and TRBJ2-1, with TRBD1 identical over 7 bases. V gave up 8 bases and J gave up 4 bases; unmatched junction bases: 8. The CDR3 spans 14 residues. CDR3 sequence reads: CASFPGQTYNEQFF. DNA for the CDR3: TGTGCCAGCTTCCCGGGACAGACTTACAATGAGCAGTTCTTC.

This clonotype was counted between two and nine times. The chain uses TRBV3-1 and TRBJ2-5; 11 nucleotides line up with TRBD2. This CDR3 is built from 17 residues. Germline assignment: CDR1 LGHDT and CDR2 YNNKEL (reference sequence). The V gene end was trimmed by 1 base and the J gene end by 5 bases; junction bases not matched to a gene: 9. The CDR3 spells CASSQVYSGGAMETQYF. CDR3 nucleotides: TGTGCCAGCAGCCAAGTCTATAGCGGGGGGGCCATGGAGACCCAGTACTTC.

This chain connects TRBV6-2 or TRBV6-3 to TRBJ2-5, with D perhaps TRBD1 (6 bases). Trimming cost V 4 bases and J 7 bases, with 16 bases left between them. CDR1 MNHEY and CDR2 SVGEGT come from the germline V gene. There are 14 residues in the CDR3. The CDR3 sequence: CASSFRDTLRTQYF. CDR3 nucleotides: TGTGCCAGCAGTTTCCGGGACACACTCCGGACCCAGTACTTC.

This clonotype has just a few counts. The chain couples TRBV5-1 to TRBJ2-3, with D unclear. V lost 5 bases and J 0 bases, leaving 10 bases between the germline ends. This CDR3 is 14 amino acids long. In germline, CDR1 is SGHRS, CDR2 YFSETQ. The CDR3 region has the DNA TGCGCCAGCAGTTACGGATCTAGCACAGATACGCAGTATTTT. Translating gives CASSYGSSTDTQYF.